These 23 T cell receptor beta chains share one sample of origin, sequenced in a study of tissue T cells after allogeneic stem cell transplantation (dated by TCRdb to about 2022). Library preparation used the immunoSEQ multiplex PCR assay. This immuneACCESS table, as held by TCRdb, lists in-frame sequences with V and J called but not all clones. Of the missing ones, under half trace to an unresolved V gene in checked studies; the others have no known cause. The sample profile shows 900 to 1,300 clones; 58% of them were found once. The ten largest clones add up to 16% of the sample. The sample's time point label, decoded: mouse harvest day 7 after allogeneic transplant. Mouse grafts combined 10^7 T-cell-depleted bone marrow cells with 10^6 splenic CD5+ T cells, given via tail vein injection. The source material was liver tissue. The receptors derive from a female BALB/c mouse given C57BL/6 T cells with graft-versus-host disease after an allogeneic hematopoietic cell transplant.

A word on this clone: Germline and genes: mouse. The CDR3 end is not reached by the read, which stops 1 residue before it; the germline J gene fills it in. The chain has TRBV26 and TRBJ1-1; D possibly corresponds to TRBD1 (6 bases). The length of the CDR3 is 13 residues. CDR1 is KGHPV, CDR2 FQNQEV, per germline (reference sequence). V dropped 4 bases and J dropped 1 base, with 7 bases sitting between them. The DNA read from the CDR3 is TGTGCCAGCAGTCCAGGGGTAAACACAGAAGTCTTC. Encoded protein: CASSPGVNTEVF. The full-length CDR3 reads as CASSPGVNTEVFF. The whole variable domain, remainder taken from reference TRBV26 and TRBJ1-1, is NSKVIQTPRYLVKGQGQKAKMRCIPEKGHPVVFWYQQNKNNEFKFLINFQNQEVLQQIDMTEKRFSAECPSNSPCSLEIQSSEAGDSALYLCASSPGVNTEVFFGKGTRLTVV.

Note on this clone: The gene symbols are mouse symbols. The read falls 1 residue short of the CDR3 end, and the missing part is taken from the germline J gene. The chain couples TRBV1 to TRBJ1-4; 10 nucleotides match TRBD1. This CDR3 has 15 residues. V was clipped by 3 bases and J by 7 bases; unmatched bases: 5. CDR1 and CDR2 (germline): NSQYPW, LRSPGD (reference sequence). The CDR3: CTCSARDRGGERLFF. The sequenced part of the CDR3 DNA is TGCACCTGCAGTGCCCGGGACAGGGGAGGCGAAAGATTATTT.

As for this clone: Genes and germline are mouse. CDR3 sequence: CASSDSGGFYEQYF. The CDR3 DNA, read in part, is TGTGCCAGCAGTGATTCGGGGGGGTTCTATGAACAGTAC. The chain employs TRBV13-1 and TRBJ2-7, with TRBD2 identical over 7 bases. The sequenced fragment ends 1 residue before the CDR3 boundary, so the rest is inferred from the germline J gene. J lost 3 bases, V lost 1 base, and 4 bases had no gene match. Germline V gives CDR1 NSHNY, CDR2 SYGAGN. The CDR3 totals 14 residues.

In the case of this clone: Gene names are the mouse ones. The read terminates 1 residue before the CDR3 end, so the remaining end is supplied by the germline J gene. The chain uses TRBV13-1 and TRBJ2-3, with TRBD2 matching 8 bases. Germline assignment: CDR1 NSHNY and CDR2 SYGAGN. V lost 1 base to trimming and J lost 2 bases; unmatched junction nucleotides: 3. The CDR3 consists of 15 residues. CDR3: CASSDWGGDAETLYF. The sequenced CDR3 bases are TGTGCCAGCAGTGATTGGGGGGGGGATGCAGAAACGCTGTAT.

Details on this clone: Mouse gene names and germline throughout. The read falls 1 residue short of the CDR3 end, and the missing part is taken from the germline J gene. V and J are TRBV13-1 and TRBJ1-4; no firm D call. The CDR3 sequence is 14 residues long. Trimming took off 1 base at V and 0 bases at J, with 4 bases between the two ends. CDR1 is NSHNY and CDR2 is SYGAGN in the germline V gene. The CDR3 bases that were read are TGTGCCAGCAGTGATACATTTTCCAACGAAAGATTATTT. Translated, it gives CASSDTFSNERLF. The entire CDR3 reads CASSDTFSNERLFF.

As for this clone: Mouse gene names apply. The read gets to within 1 residue of the CDR3 end, and the germline J gene fills in the rest. The chain has TRBV31 and TRBJ2-4; 7 nucleotides line up with TRBD2. V shed 0 bases, J shed 5 bases, and the junction held 5 bases outside the gene matches. This CDR3 has 14 amino acids. Germline CDR1 GKSSPN, CDR2 SITVG. The DNA read from the CDR3 is TGTGCCTGGAGTCTAGTGGGGGGAGGAAACACCTTGTAC. Translation gives CAWSLVGGGNTLY. Given in full, the CDR3 is CAWSLVGGGNTLYF.

Only a few counts were recorded for this clone. Mouse names are used for the genes. The read gets to within 1 residue of the CDR3 end, and the germline J gene fills in the rest. The rearrangement joins TRBV19 to TRBJ2-7; D might be TRBD2 (5 bases). V was pared by 2 bases and J by 5 bases, with 5 bases between. The CDR3 spans 11 residues. From germline, CDR1 is FNHDT and CDR2 SITEND (reference sequence). CDR3 sequence: CASSIWDEQYF. The CDR3 bases that were read are TGTGCCAGCAGTATCTGGGATGAACAGTAC.

About this clone: Gene names and germline match the mouse. The read is 1 residue too short to cover the CDR3 end, so that end is filled in from the germline J gene. The chain recombines TRBV26 with TRBJ1-1; D is undetermined. CDR3 length: 13 amino acids. The germline V gene encodes CDR1 KGHPV and CDR2 FQNQEV (reference sequence). Trimming shortened V by 3 bases and J by 1 base, and 6 bases separated the two germline ends. Incomplete CDR3 DNA: TGTGCCAGCAGTCTTCGAATAAACACAGAAGTCTTC. It yields the protein CASSLRINTEVF. The whole CDR3 sequence reads CASSLRINTEVFF.

In the case of this clone: Germline and genes: mouse. The read ends 1 residue shy of where the CDR3 ends; the end is completed using the germline J gene. This sequence joins TRBV31 and TRBJ2-1; a weak D match, TRBD2 (6 bases). The CDR3 totals 14 residues. Trimming left V 2 bases short and J 0 bases short, with 8 bases between. CDR1 GKSSPN and CDR2 SITVG come from the germline V gene. The part of the CDR3 DNA that was read is TGTGCCTGGAGTACGGGACTTAACTATGCTGAGCAGTTC. Its translation is CAWSTGLNYAEQF. The whole CDR3 sequence reads CAWSTGLNYAEQFF.

A remark on this clone: Mouse gene names apply. The read halts 1 residue ahead of the CDR3 end, with the missing end drawn from the germline J gene. V usage is TRBV16 and J usage is TRBJ2-5; D gene uncertain. The CDR3 sequence is 14 residues long. Germline CDR1 is SGHSA and CDR2 is FRNQAP. V was cut by 0 bases and J by 0 bases, with 4 bases left in between. The CDR3 loop reads CASSLDSNQDTQYF. CDR3 DNA, as far as it was read: TGTGCAAGCAGCTTAGACAGTAACCAAGACACCCAGTAC.

Points on this clone: Genes here carry mouse names. The sequenced fragment ends 1 residue before the CDR3 boundary, so the rest is inferred from the germline J gene. The chain is built from TRBV13-1 and TRBJ2-3, with D tentatively TRBD1 (7 bases). Trimming cost V 2 bases and J 3 bases, with 16 bases left between them. This CDR3 region has 16 residues. Per germline, CDR1 NSHNY and CDR2 SYGAGN. Here the CDR3 reads CASSEWRGLRAETLYF. CDR3 DNA, as far as it was read: TGTGCCAGCAGTGAGTGGAGGGGGCTCAGGGCAGAAACGCTGTAT.

Concerning this clone itself: Germline and genes: mouse. The sequenced fragment ends 1 residue before the CDR3 boundary, so the rest is inferred from the germline J gene. The chain is built from TRBV15 and TRBJ2-7, with D maybe TRBD2 (5 bases). Trimming took 3 bases from V and 7 from J, leaving 13 bases between them. CDR3 size: 13 residues. CDR1 and CDR2 (germline): SGHND, FRSKSL. The sequenced part of the CDR3 DNA is TGTGCCAGCAGTTTGTCCTGGGTGGAGGAACAGTAC. Encoded protein: CASSLSWVEEQY. The whole CDR3 sequence reads CASSLSWVEEQYF.

This clone was seen only once. These gene names are mouse names. The read ends 1 residue early relative to the CDR3; the germline J gene fills the gap. J is TRBJ2-4 and V is TRBV1; a possible D gene is TRBD2 (5 bases). V was shortened by 3 bases and J by 2 bases, with 6 bases between the two germline ends. Per germline, CDR1 NSQYPW and CDR2 LRSPGD (reference sequence). The CDR3 is 13 amino acids. The CDR3 is CTCSAGDQNTLYF. The sequenced part of the CDR3 DNA is TGCACCTGCAGTGCTGGGGATCAAAACACCTTGTAC. Full variable domain (missing parts from reference TRBV1 and TRBJ2-4): VTLLEQNPRWRLVPRGQAVNLRCILKNSQYPWMSWYQQDLQKQLQWLFTLRSPGDKEVKSLPGADYLATRVTDTELRLQVANMSQGRTLYCTCSAGDQNTLYFGAGTRLSVL.

This clone was observed a handful of times. Gene names refer to mouse genes. The observed sequence ends 1 residue before the CDR3 terminus, with the missing tail filled in from the germline J gene. This chain connects TRBV1 to TRBJ1-1; D is possibly TRBD1 (6 bases). Germline V gives CDR1 NSQYPW, CDR2 LRSPGD (reference sequence). The CDR3 spans 13 residues. Trimming removed 1 base from V and 4 bases from J, with 7 bases in between. Partial CDR3 DNA: TGCACCTGCAGTGCAGGAGGGGGCACAGAAGTCTTC. Its protein is CTCSAGGGTEVF. In full, the CDR3 is CTCSAGGGTEVFF.

Points on this clone: Each gene name is a mouse one. Read data end 1 residue before the CDR3 end; the end is taken from the germline J gene. This chain links TRBV1 with TRBJ1-1; D is perhaps TRBD1 (5 bases). CDR3 length: 13 residues. Germline CDR1 and CDR2: NSQYPW and LRSPGD (reference sequence). V shed 1 base and J shed 5 bases, with 8 bases lying between them. CDR3 region: CTCSAGDGTEVFF. Partial CDR3 DNA: TGCACCTGCAGTGCAGGGGACGGAACAGAAGTCTTC. The variable domain in full, completed from reference TRBV1 and TRBJ1-1, reads VTLLEQNPRWRLVPRGQAVNLRCILKNSQYPWMSWYQQDLQKQLQWLFTLRSPGDKEVKSLPGADYLATRVTDTELRLQVANMSQGRTLYCTCSAGDGTEVFFGKGTRLTVV.

The sample holds one count of this clone. Gene labels here are mouse ones. The read ends 1 residue early relative to the CDR3; the germline J gene fills the gap. This chain uses TRBV26 with TRBJ1-1, with D possibly being TRBD1 (6 bases). The germline gives CDR1 KGHPV, CDR2 FQNQEV (reference sequence). V was trimmed by 1 base and J by 0 bases, leaving 6 bases between them. This CDR3 contains 14 residues. The DNA read from the CDR3 is TGTGCCAGCAGTCTGTACAGGGCAAACACAGAAGTCTTC. Its translation is CASSLYRANTEVF. The CDR3 in full is CASSLYRANTEVFF.

A word on this clone: Any gene name here is a mouse gene name. The read finishes 1 residue shy of the CDR3 end, and the germline J gene is used to complete it. The rearrangement joins TRBV26 to TRBJ2-5; 13 nucleotides agree with TRBD2. From germline, CDR1 is KGHPV and CDR2 FQNQEV (reference sequence). The CDR3 loop spans 16 amino acids. The trim removed 4 bases at V and 3 bases at J, leaving 4 bases unmatched. The CDR3 loop reads CASSPPGLGGQDTQYF. CDR3 DNA (partial): TGTGCCAGCAGTCCTCCGGGACTGGGGGGGCAAGACACCCAGTAC.

In regard to this clone: The gene names given are mouse names. The sequence runs out 1 residue before the end of the CDR3; the remainder is reconstructed from the germline J gene. The J gene is TRBJ2-1, the V gene TRBV26; TRBD1 or TRBD2 may be the D gene (6 bases each). From germline, CDR1 is KGHPV and CDR2 FQNQEV (reference sequence). CDR3 length: 13 amino acids. V gave up 3 bases and J gave up 5 bases, with 8 bases separating them. Incomplete CDR3 DNA: TGTGCCAGCAGTCTAGGGGGGAATGCTGAGCAGTTC. It specifies CASSLGGNAEQF. The entire CDR3 reads CASSLGGNAEQFF.

A word on this clone: The listed genes are named as in mouse. The read finishes 1 residue shy of the CDR3 end, and the germline J gene is used to complete it. V usage is TRBV12-2 and J usage is TRBJ2-7; 12 bases map to TRBD2. CDR1 is SGHLS and CDR2 is HYDKME in the germline V gene. This CDR3 contains 14 residues. J gave up 6 bases and V 2 bases, and 4 bases lay outside the gene matches. The CDR3 reads CASSRLGGLSEQYF. The part of the CDR3 DNA that was read is TGTGCCAGCTCTCGACTGGGGGGGCTAAGTGAACAGTAC. Variable domain in full (rest from reference TRBV12-2 and TRBJ2-7): NSGVVQSPRYIIKGKGERSILKCIPISGHLSVAWYQQTQGQELKFFIQHYDKMERDKGNLPSRFSVQQFDDYHSEMNMSALELEDSAVYFCASSRLGGLSEQYFGPGTRLTVL.

About this clone: Mouse gene names and germline throughout. Read data end 1 residue before the CDR3 end; the end is taken from the germline J gene. This chain uses TRBV23 with TRBJ1-3; TRBD1 reflects the table's D call only, with no check against the DNA. Germline CDR1 and CDR2: KGHTA and FQNQQP. The CDR3 is made up of 15 amino acids. The sequenced CDR3 bases are TGCTCCAGCAGTCAAGAGGGGAGATCTGGAAATACGCTCTAT. The encoded protein is CSSSQEGRSGNTLY. The entire CDR3 protein is CSSSQEGRSGNTLYF.

Relative to its sample, this clone is large. Gene names and germline match the mouse. With the read ending 1 residue before the CDR3 end, the germline J gene is used to fill in that end. This chain uses TRBV19 with TRBJ2-1; the D gene is possibly TRBD1 (5 bases). The CDR3 has 16 residues. The germline gives CDR1 FNHDT, CDR2 SITEND (reference sequence). The V end was cut by 2 bases, the J end by 0 bases, with 12 bases between. The sequenced CDR3 bases are TGTGCCAGCAGTATCCGCCCAGGGCTTAACTATGCTGAGCAGTTC. Protein product: CASSIRPGLNYAEQF. The CDR3, in full, reads CASSIRPGLNYAEQFF.

As concerns this clone: The listed genes are named as in mouse. The read falls 1 residue short of the CDR3 end, and the missing part is taken from the germline J gene. V and J are TRBV26 and TRBJ2-3; D might be TRBD2 (5 bases). The ends were cut back, 4 bases at V and 2 bases at J, with 7 bases in the middle. Germline V CDR1 and CDR2: KGHPV, FQNQEV (reference sequence). This CDR3 region has 13 residues. CDR3 protein: CASSPGLAETLYF. The CDR3 bases that were read are TGTGCCAGCAGTCCCGGACTTGCAGAAACGCTGTAT. The full variable domain, rest sourced from reference TRBV26 and TRBJ2-3, is NSKVIQTPRYLVKGQGQKAKMRCIPEKGHPVVFWYQQNKNNEFKFLINFQNQEVLQQIDMTEKRFSAECPSNSPCSLEIQSSEAGDSALYLCASSPGLAETLYFGSGTRLTVL.

Points on this clone: These gene names are mouse names. The read terminates 1 residue ahead of where the CDR3 ends, so the germline J gene completes it. The chain employs TRBV5 and TRBJ2-3; D is undetermined. V gave up 4 bases and J gave up 0 bases, with 11 bases separating them. CDR3 size: 15 residues. The germline CDR1 and CDR2 sequences are LGHNA and YNLKQL (reference sequence). Partial CDR3 DNA: TGTGCCAGCAGCCCCCGCCAGGCTAGTGCAGAAACGCTGTAT. Its translation: CASSPRQASAETLY. The full CDR3 reads CASSPRQASAETLYF.